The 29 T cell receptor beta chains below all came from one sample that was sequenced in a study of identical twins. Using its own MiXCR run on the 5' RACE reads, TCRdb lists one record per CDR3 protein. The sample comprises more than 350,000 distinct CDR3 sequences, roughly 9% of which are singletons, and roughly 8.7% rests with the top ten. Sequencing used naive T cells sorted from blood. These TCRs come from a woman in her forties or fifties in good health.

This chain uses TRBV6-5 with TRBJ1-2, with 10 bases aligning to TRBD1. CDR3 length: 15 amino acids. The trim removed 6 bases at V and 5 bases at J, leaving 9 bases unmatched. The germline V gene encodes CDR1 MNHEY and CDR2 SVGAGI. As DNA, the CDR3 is TGTGCCAGCAGAGTCGGACAGGGGGATCGATATGGCTACACCTTC. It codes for CASRVGQGDRYGYTF.

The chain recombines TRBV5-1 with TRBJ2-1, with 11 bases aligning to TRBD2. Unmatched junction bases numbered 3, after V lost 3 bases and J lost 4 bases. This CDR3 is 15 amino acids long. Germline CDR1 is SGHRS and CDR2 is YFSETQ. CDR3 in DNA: TGCGCCAGCAGCTGGACTAGCGGGCCTTACAATGAGCAGTTCTTC. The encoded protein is CASSWTSGPYNEQFF.

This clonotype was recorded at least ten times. CDR3 loop: CASSLDVIYNEQFF. The CDR3 coding sequence is TGCGCCAGCAGCTTAGACGTTATCTACAATGAGCAGTTCTTC. The chain recombines TRBV5-1 with TRBJ2-1; D unresolved. The CDR3 contains 14 residues. V was cut by 2 bases and J by 3 bases, with 9 bases left in between. Germline V gene data show CDR1 as SGHRS and CDR2 as YFSETQ.

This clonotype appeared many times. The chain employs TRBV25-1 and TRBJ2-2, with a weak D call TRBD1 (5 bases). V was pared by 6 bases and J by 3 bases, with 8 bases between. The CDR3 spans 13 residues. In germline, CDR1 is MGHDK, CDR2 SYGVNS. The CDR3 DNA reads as TGTGCCAGCAGCCAGGGTTACACCGGGGAGCTGTTTTTT. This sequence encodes CASSQGYTGELFF.

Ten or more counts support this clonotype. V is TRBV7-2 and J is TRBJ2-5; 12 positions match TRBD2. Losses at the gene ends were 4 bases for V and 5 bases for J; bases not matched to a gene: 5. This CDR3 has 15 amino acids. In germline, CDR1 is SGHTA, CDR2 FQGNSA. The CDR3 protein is CASSSTSGSRETQYF. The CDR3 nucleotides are TGTGCCAGCAGCTCGACTAGCGGGAGCCGGGAGACCCAGTACTTC.

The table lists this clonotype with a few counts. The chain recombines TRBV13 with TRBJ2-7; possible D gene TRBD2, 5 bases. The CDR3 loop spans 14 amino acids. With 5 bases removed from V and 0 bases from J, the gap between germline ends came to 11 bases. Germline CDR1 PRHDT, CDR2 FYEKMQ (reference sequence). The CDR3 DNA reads TGTGCCAGCAGCGCGGCAGGACTCTCCTACGAGCAGTACTTC. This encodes CASSAAGLSYEQYF.

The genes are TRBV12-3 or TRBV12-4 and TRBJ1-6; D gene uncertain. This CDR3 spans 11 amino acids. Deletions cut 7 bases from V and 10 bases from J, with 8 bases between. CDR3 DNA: TGTGCCAGCAAGGACGGGTCACCCCTCCACTTT. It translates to CASKDGSPLHF.

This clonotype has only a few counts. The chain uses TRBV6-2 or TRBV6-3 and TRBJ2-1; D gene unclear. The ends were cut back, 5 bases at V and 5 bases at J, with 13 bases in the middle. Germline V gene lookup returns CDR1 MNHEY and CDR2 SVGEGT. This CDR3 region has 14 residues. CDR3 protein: CASSRPWADNEQFF. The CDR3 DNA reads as TGTGCCAGCAGTCGCCCCTGGGCGGACAATGAGCAGTTCTTC.

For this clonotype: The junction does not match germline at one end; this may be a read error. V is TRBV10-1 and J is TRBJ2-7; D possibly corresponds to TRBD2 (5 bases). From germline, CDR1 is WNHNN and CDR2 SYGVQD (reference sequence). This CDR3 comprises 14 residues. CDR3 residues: CASSESADSDEQYF. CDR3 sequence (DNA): TGCGCCAGCAGTGAGTCGGCGGACTCCGACGAGCAGTACTTC.

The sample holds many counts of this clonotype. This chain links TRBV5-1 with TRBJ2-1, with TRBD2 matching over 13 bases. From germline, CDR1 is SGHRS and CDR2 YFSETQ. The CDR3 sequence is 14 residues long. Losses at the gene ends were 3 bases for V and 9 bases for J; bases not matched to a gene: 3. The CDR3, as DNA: TGCGCCAGCAGCTGGGGACTAGCGGGGTTTGAGCAGTTCTTC. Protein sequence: CASSWGLAGFEQFF.

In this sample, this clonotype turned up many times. For the CDR3, the DNA is TGTGCCATCAGGACGTCCGGACAGGTTCACACTGAAGCTTTCTTT. Amino acid sequence: CAIRTSGQVHTEAFF. This chain links TRBV10-3 with TRBJ1-1, with 7 positions matching TRBD1. Trimming removed 6 bases from V and 3 bases from J; junction bases left unmatched: 10. Germline CDR1 ENHRY, CDR2 SYGVKD. The CDR3 spans 15 residues.

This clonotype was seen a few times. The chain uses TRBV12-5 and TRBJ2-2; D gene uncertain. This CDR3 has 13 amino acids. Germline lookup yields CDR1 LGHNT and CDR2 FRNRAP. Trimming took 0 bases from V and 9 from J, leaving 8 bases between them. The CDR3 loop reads CASGLVPVWELFF. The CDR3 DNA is TGTGCTAGTGGTTTGGTACCAGTTTGGGAGCTGTTTTTT.

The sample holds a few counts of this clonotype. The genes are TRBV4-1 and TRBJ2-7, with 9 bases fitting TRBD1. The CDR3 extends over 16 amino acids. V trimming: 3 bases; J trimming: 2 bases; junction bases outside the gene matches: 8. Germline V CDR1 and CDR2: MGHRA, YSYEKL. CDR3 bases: TGCGCCAGCAGCCAGGATACCGGGACAGGGCCCTACGAGCAGTACTTC. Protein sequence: CASSQDTGTGPYEQYF.

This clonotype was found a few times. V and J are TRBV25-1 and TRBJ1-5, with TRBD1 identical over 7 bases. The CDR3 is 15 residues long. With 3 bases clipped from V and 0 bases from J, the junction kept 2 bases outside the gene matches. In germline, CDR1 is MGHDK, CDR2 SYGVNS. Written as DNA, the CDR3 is TGTGCCAGCAGTGACGACAGGGTTAGCAATCAGCCCCAGCATTTT. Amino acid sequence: CASSDDRVSNQPQHF.

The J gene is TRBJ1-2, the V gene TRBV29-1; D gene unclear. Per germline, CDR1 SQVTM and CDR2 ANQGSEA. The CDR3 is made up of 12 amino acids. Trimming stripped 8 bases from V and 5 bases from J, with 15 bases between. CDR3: CSITERDYGYTF. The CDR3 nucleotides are TGCAGCATTACAGAGAGAGATTATGGCTACACCTTC.

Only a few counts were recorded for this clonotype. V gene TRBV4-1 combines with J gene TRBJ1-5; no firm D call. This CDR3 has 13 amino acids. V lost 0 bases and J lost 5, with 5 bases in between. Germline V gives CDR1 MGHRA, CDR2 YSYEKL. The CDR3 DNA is TGCGCCAGCAGCCAAGAGGGGTATCAGCCCCAGCATTTT. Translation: CASSQEGYQPQHF.

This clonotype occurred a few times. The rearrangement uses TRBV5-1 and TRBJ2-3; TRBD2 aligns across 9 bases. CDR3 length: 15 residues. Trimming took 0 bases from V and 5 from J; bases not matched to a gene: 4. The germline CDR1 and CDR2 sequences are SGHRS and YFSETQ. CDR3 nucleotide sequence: TGCGCCAGCAGCTTGGCGGGTAGCGGGAGAGATACGCAGTATTTT. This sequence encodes CASSLAGSGRDTQYF.

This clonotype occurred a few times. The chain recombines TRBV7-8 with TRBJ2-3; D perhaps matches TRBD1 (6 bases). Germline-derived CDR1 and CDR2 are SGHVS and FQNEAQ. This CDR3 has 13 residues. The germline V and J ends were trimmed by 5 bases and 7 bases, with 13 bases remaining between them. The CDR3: CASSDSRGHTQYF. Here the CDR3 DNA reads TGTGCCAGCAGCGACTCCAGGGGACATACGCAGTATTTT. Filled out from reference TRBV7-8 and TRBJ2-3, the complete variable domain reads GAGVSQSPRYKVAKRGQDVALRCDPISGHVSLFWYQQALGQGPEFLTYFQNEAQLDKSGLPSDRFFAERPEGSVSTLKIQRTQQEDSAVYLCASSDSRGHTQYFGPGTRLTVL.

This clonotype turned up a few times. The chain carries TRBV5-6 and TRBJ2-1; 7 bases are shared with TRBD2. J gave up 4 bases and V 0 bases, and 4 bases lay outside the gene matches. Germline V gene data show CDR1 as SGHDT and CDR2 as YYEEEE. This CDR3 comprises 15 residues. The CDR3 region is CASSLVASGYNEQFF. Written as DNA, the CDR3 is TGTGCCAGCAGCTTGGTGGCTAGCGGATACAATGAGCAGTTCTTC.

DNA for the CDR3: TGTGCCAGCAGTGCAGGGACGGTTAGCACAGATACGCAGTATTTT. Its protein product is CASSAGTVSTDTQYF. The gene calls are TRBV12-3 or TRBV12-4 and TRBJ2-3; D is perhaps TRBD1 or TRBD2 (5 bases each). Trimming pared 5 bases from V and 0 bases from J, leaving 12 bases between. The CDR3 has 15 amino acids.

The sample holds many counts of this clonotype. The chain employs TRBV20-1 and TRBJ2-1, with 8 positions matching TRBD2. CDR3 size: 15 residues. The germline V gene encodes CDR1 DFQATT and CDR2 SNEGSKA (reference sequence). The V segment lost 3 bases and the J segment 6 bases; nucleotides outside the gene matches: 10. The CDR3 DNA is TGCAGTGCTAGGCGGGGGGTCCCTCCGTTCAATGAGCAGTTCTTC. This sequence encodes CSARRGVPPFNEQFF.

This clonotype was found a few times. Written as DNA, the CDR3 is TGCAGTGCTAGAGATTCCGGGGCCGGGGAGCTGTTTTTT. It codes for CSARDSGAGELFF. The chain couples TRBV20-1 to TRBJ2-2, with a weak D call TRBD2 (5 bases). Germline CDR1 DFQATT, CDR2 SNEGSKA (reference sequence). V was clipped by 0 bases and J by 6 bases, with 8 bases between them. The CDR3 consists of 13 residues.

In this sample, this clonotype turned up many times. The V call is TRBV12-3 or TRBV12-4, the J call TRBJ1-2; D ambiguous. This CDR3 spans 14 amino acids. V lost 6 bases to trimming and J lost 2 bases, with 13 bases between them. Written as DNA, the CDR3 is TGTGCCAGCAGCCCAGCAACGCCAAACTATGGCTACACCTTC. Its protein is CASSPATPNYGYTF.

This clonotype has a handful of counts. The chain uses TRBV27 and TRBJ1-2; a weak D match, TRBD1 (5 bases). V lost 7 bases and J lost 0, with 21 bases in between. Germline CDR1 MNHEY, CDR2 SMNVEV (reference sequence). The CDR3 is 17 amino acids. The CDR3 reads CASKLGTDQRANYGYTF. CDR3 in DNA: TGTGCCAGCAAATTGGGGACCGACCAGAGAGCTAACTATGGCTACACCTTC.

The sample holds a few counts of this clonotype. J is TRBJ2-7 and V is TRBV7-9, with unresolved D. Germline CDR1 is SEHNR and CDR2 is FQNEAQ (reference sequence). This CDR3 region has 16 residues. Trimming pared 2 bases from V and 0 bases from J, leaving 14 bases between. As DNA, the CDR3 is TGTGCCAGCAGCTTAACCCAAGGTCCCAACTCCTACGAGCAGTACTTC. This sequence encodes CASSLTQGPNSYEQYF.

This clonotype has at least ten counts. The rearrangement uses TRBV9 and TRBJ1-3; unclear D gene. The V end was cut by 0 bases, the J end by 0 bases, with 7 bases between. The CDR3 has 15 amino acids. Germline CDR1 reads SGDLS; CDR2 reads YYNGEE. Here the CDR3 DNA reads TGTGCCAGCAGCGTAGACACGTCCTCTGGAAACACCATATATTTT. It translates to CASSVDTSSGNTIYF.

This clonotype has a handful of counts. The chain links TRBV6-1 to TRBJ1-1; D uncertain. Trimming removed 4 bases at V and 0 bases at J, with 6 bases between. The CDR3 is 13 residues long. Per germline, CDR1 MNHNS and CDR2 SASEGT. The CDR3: CASSAVVNTEAFF. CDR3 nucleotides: TGTGCCAGCAGTGCGGTCGTGAACACTGAAGCTTTCTTT.

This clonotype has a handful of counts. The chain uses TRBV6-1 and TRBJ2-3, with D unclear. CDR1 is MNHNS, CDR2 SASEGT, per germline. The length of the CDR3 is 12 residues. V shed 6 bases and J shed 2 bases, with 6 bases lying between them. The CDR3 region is CASRDPTDTQYF. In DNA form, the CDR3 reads TGTGCCAGCAGGGATCCCACAGATACGCAGTATTTT.

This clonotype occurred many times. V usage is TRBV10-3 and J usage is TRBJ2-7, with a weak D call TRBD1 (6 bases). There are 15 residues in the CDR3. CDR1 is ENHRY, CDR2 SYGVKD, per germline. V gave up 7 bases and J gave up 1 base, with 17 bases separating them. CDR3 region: CAITPDSQTSYEQYF. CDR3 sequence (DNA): TGTGCCATCACCCCGGACAGCCAGACTTCCTACGAGCAGTACTTC.